Reported below is one T cell receptor beta chain. These data belong to a study of blood T cell repertoires in COVID-19. Study in general: The samples span acute and convalescent COVID-19 from the United States, Italy and Spain. PBMCs, B-cell-depleted T cells, or T cells provided the cDNA or gDNA that made up the material.

In the source study's methods: Amplified reference gene primers provided the basis for estimating nucleated cell counts. The table came from immunoSEQ multiplex PCR; TCRdb's copy has only in-frame clones and leaves some out. V, J and clone size reflect that table, while D and trimming were determined from the DNA. Here the sample spans just over 150,000 clones, 75% to 85% being singletons. This receptor was identified in a man aged 55 to 70 with acute or convalescent COVID-19. The sample taken for sequencing was peripheral blood.

The CDR3 DNA follows: TGTGCCAGCTCACCATCGAGACAGGGGGCGGGAGATACGCAGTATTTT. Translating gives CASSPSRQGAGDTQYF. V is TRBV18 and J is TRBJ2-3, with 10 nucleotides matching TRBD1. CDR1 and CDR2 (germline): KGHSH, LQKENI. This CDR3 is 16 amino acids long. With V trimmed by 2 bases and J by 5 bases, 7 bases remained unmatched.